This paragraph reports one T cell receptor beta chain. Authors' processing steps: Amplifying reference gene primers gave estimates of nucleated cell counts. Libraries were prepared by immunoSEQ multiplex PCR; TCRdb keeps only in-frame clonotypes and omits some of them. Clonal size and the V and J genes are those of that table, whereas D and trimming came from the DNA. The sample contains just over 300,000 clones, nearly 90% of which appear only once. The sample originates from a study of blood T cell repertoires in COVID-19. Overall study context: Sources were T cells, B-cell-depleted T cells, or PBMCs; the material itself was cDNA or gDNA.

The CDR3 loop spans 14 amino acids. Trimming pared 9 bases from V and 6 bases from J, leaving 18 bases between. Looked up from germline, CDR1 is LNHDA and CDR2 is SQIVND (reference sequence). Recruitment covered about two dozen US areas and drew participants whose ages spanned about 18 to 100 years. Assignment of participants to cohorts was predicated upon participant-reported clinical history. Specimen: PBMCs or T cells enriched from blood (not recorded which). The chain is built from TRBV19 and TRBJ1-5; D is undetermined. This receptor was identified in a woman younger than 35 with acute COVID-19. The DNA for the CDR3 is TGTGCCAGCCAACGGGAATCCTTCGGTCAGCCCCAGCATTTT. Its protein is CASQRESFGQPQHF.